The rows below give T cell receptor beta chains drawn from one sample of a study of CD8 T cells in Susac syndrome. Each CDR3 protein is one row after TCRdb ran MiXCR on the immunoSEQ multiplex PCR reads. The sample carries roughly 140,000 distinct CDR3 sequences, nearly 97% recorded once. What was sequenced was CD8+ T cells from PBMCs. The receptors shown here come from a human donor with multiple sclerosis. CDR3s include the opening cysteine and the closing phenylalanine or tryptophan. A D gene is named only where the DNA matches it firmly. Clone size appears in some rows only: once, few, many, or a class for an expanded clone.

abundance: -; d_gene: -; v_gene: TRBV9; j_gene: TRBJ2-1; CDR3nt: TGTGCCAGCAGCGTAGATCCGGGATCCTACAATGAGCAGTTCTTC; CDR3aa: CASSVDPGSYNEQFF
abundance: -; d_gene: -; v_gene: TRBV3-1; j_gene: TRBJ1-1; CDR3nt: TGTGCCAGCAGCCAAGTCACTACAGCCATGAACACTGAAGCTTTCTTT; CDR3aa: CASSQVTTAMNTEAFF
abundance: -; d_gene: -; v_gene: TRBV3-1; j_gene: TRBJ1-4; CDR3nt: TGTGCCAGCAGCCAAGGACGAGGAAATGAAAAACTGTTTTTT; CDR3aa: CASSQGRGNEKLFF
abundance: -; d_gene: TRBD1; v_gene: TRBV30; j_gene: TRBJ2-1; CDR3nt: TGTGCCTGGGGTGCCGGGACAGGAGTACACAATGAGCAGTTCTTC; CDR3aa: CAWGAGTGVHNEQFF
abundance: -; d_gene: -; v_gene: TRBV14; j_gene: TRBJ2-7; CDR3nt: TGTGCCAGCAGCCAAGTGGCGGACGAGCAGTACTTC; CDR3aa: CASSQVADEQYF
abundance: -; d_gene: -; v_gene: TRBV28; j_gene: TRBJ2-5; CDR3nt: TGTGCCAGCAGTTTATCCTCCTTCGGGGGACCCATGGAGGAAGAGACCCAGTACTTC; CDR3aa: CASSLSSFGGPMEEETQYF
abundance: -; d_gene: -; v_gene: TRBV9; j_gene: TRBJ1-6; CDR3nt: TGTGCCAGCAGTGAGGGGACGGGAAATTCACCCCTCCACTTT; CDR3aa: CASSEGTGNSPLHF
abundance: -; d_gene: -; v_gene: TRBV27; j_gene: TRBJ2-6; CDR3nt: TGTGCCAGCAGTTTCATCTCTGGGGCCAACGTCCTGACTTTC; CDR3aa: CASSFISGANVLTF
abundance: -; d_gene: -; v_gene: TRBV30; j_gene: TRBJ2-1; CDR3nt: TGTGCCTGGAGACTTACGGGCAGGGGTAGTAATGAGCAGTTCTTC; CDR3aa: CAWRLTGRGSNEQFF
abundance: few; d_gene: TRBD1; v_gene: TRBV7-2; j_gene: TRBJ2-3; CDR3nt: TGTGCCAGCAGCTTGGCGACAGGGTCGGTGGCAGATACGCAGTATTTT; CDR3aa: CASSLATGSVADTQYF
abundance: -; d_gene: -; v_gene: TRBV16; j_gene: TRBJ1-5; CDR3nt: TGTGCCAGCAGCCAATCAGGAATCGGTGGGCAGCCCCAGCATTTT; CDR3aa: CASSQSGIGGQPQHF
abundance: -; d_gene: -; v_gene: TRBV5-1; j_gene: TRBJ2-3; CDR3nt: TGCGCCAGCAGCCTCGGATCGATAGATACGCAGTATTTT; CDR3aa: CASSLGSIDTQYF
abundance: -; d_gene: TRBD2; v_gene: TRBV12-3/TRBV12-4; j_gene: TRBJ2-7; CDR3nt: TGTGCCAGCAGACCCTTCGTACTAGCGGGGAGGGCCTACGAGCAGTACTTC; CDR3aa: CASRPFVLAGRAYEQYF
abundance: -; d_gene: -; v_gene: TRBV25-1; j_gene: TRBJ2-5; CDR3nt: TGTGCCATCCTAGGCCCGGGGGAGACCCAGTACTTC; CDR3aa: CAILGPGETQYF
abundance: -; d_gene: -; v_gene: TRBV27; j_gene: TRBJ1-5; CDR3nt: TGTGCCAGCAGCTCCATTGGTCAGCCCCAGCATTTT; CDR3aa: CASSSIGQPQHF
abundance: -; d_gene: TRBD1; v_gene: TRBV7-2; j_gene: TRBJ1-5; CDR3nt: TGTGCCAGCAGCCCGTGGGGACAGGGCAATCAGCCCCAGCATTTT; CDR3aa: CASSPWGQGNQPQHF
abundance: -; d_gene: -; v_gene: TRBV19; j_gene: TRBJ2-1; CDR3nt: TGTGCCAGTAGTGCCGAGGTAGTTGGCTACAATGAGCAGTTCTTC; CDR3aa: CASSAEVVGYNEQFF
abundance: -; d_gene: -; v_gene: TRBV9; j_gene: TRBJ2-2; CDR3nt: TGTGCCAGCAGCGTAGAAAGTACCGGGGAGCTGTTTTTT; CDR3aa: CASSVESTGELFF
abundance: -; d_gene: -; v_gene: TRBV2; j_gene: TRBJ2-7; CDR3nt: TGTGCCAGCAGTGACGGGCTGTCCTACGAGCAGTACTTC; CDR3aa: CASSDGLSYEQYF
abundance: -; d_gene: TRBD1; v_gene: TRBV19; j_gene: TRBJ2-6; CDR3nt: TGTGCCAGCAACAGGGGCTGGGCCAACGTCCTGACTTTC; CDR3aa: CASNRGWANVLTF
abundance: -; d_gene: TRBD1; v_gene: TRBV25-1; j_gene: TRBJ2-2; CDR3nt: TGTGCCAGCAGGGACAGGGCCCCCGGGGAGCTGTTTTTT; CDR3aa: CASRDRAPGELFF
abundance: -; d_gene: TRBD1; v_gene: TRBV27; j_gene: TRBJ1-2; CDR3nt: TGTGCCAGCAGTTTAATGATACCGGGACAGGGTGATAGCTACACCTTC; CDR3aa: CASSLMIPGQGDSYTF
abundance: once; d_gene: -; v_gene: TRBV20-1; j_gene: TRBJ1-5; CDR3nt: TGCAGTGCTAGAGCGGGGGACAATCAGCCCCAGCATTTT; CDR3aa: CSARAGDNQPQHF
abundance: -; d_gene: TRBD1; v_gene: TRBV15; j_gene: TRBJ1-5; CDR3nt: TGTGCCACCAGCATCACCGGGACAGGGGGCATTCAGCCCCAGCATTTT; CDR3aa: CATSITGTGGIQPQHF
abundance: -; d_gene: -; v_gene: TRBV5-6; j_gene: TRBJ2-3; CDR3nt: TGTGCCAGCAGCATACTCCGGGCCCCGGCGGCCGATACGCAGTATTTT; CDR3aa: CASSILRAPAADTQYF
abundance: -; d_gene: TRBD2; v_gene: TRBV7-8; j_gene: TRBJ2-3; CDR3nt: TGTGCCAGCAGCTTGGGAGGGCCTCCGGTAGATACGCAGTATTTT; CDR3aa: CASSLGGPPVDTQYF
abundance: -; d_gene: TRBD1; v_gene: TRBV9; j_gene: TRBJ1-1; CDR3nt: TGTGCCAGCAGCGAGACAGGGGGCACTGAAGCTTTCTTT; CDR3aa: CASSETGGTEAFF
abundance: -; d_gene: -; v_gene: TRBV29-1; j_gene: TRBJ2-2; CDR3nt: TGCAGCGTACAAGGGGACAAAACCACCGGGGAGCTGTTTTTT; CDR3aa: CSVQGDKTTGELFF
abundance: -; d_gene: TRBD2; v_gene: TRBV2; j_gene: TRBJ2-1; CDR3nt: TGTGCCAGCATGCGGCGCGGGGGGGCCCTTCTCAATGAGCAGTTCTTC; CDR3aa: CASMRRGGALLNEQFF
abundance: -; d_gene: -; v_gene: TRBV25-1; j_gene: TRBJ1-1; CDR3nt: TGTGCCAGCAGTGAATACGGGGACACTGAAGCTTTCTTT; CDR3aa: CASSEYGDTEAFF
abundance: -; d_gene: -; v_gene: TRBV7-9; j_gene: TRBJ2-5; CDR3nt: TGTGCCAGCAGCTCCGAACCGGGTGGGGAGACCCAGTACTTC; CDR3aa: CASSSEPGGETQYF
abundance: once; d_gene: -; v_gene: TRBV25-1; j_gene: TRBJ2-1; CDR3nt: TGTGCCAGCAGTATAGGGGGGCCATGGGAGCAGTTCTTC; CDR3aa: CASSIGGPWEQFF
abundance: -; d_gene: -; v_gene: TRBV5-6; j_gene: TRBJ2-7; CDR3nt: TGTGCCAGCAGTAGCCCGGGGGACTCCTACGAGCAGTACTTC; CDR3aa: CASSSPGDSYEQYF
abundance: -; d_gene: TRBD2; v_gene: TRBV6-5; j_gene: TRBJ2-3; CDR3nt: TGTGCCAGCAGTTACTCTCTAGCGGGGGGCCGGGGAGATACGCAGTATTTT; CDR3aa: CASSYSLAGGRGDTQYF
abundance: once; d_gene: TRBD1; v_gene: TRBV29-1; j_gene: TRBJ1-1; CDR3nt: TGCAGCGACCGGACAGGGGATGGGGACACTGAAGCTTTCTTT; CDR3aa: CSDRTGDGDTEAFF
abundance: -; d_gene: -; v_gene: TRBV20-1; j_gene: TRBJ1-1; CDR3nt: TGCAGTGCTAGAGTTAGGAACACTGAAGCTTTCTTT; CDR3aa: CSARVRNTEAFF
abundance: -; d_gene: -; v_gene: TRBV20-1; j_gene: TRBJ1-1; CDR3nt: TGCAGTGCTAGGGGAATTAGCACTGAAGCTTTCTTT; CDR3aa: CSARGISTEAFF
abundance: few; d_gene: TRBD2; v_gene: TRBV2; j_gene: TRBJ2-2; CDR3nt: TGTGCCAGCAGTTGGGAGGGGACCGGGGAGCTGTTTTTT; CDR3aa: CASSWEGTGELFF
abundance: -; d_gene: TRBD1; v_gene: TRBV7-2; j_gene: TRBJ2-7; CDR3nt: TGTGCCAGCAGCGCCGAGGGACAGGGGGCTTACGAGCAGTACTTC; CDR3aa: CASSAEGQGAYEQYF
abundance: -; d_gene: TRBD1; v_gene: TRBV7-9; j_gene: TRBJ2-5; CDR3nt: TGTGCCAGCAGCTTAGGGGACAGAAAAGAGACCCAGTACTTC; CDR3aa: CASSLGDRKETQYF
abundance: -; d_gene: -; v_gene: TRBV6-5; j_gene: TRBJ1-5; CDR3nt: TGTGCCAGCAGCCAGCGGGGGTGGGGTCAGCCCCAGCATTTT; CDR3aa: CASSQRGWGQPQHF
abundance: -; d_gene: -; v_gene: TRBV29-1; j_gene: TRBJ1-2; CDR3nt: TGCAGCGTCCGAAAGTCCCCGGGACACGGAGCTAACTATGGCTACACCTTC; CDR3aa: CSVRKSPGHGANYGYTF
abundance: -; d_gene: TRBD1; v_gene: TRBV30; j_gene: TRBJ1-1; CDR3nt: TGTGCCTGGACATACCAGGGGGCCAACACTGAAGCTTTCTTT; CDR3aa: CAWTYQGANTEAFF
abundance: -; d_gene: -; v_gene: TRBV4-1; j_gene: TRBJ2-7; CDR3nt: TGCGCCAGCAGCCAAGTAACCCGGGGCAGCTCCTACGAGCAGTACTTC; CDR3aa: CASSQVTRGSSYEQYF
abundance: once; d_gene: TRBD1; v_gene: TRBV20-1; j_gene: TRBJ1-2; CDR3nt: TGCAGTGCTAGAGATGACAGGGCCGATGACTATGGCTACACCTTC; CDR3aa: CSARDDRADDYGYTF
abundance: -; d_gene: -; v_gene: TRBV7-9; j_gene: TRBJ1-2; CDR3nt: TGTGCCAGCAGCTTAGCGCTGGATAACTATGGCTACACCTTC; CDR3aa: CASSLALDNYGYTF
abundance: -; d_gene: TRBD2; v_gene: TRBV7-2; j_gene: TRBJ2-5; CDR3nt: TGTGCCAGCAGCGGTAGCGGGGGGGCAGGGGAGACCCAGTACTTC; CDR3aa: CASSGSGGAGETQYF
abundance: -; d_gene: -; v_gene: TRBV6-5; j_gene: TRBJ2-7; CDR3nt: TGTGCCAGCAGGAGAGGTAGCTCCTACGAGCAGTACTTC; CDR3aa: CASRRGSSYEQYF
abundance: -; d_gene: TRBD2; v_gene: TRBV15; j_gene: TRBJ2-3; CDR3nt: TGTGCCACCAGCAGAGTCGGGGGGACAGATACGCAGTATTTT; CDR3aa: CATSRVGGTDTQYF
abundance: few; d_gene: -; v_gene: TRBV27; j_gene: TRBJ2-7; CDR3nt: TGTGCCAGCTCCTCACTTTACGAGCAGTACTTC; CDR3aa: CASSSLYEQYF
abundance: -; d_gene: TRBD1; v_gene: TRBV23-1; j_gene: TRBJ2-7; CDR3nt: TGCGCCAGCAGTCAATCGAGGAGGGACAGGGGTCCCCACGAGCAGTACTTC; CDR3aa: CASSQSRRDRGPHEQYF
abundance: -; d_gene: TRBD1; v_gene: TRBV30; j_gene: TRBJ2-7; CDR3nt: TGTGCCTGGAGTGGCGACAGGGGGGTCGGCTACGAGCAGTACTTC; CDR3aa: CAWSGDRGVGYEQYF